The rows below give T cell receptor beta chains drawn from one sample of a study of blood T cell repertoires in COVID-19. Generated by immunoSEQ multiplex PCR, the TCRdb table keeps only in-frame clones and is missing some. This table holds some 120,000 clones, about 90% found once. What was sequenced was peripheral blood. The source is a woman in her fifties or sixties with acute or convalescent COVID-19. CDR3s include the opening cysteine and the closing phenylalanine or tryptophan. The order of the fields is V gene, J gene, clone size, D gene, CDR3 protein, CDR3 DNA. The D gene is left open where the match is weak. Not all rows give a size; the values are once, few, many and, for expanded clones, a class.

>TRBV7-2|TRBJ1-1|NA|NA
CASSYRSGNTEAFF
TGTGCCAGCAGCTACCGCTCAGGGAACACTGAAGCTTTCTTT
>TRBV19|TRBJ2-2|NA|NA
CASSPSRANTGELFF
TGTGCCAGTAGTCCTAGCAGAGCGAACACCGGGGAGCTGTTTTTT
>TRBV5-4|TRBJ2-7|NA|NA
CASSFGGGGSYEQYF
TGTGCCAGCAGCTTTGGGGGAGGGGGTTCCTACGAGCAGTACTTC
>TRBV15|TRBJ1-2|NA|NA
CATSRVKGRIGYTF
TGTGCCACCAGCCGGGTGAAGGGGAGGATTGGCTACACCTTC
>TRBV11-2|TRBJ1-5|NA|NA
CASSPPGGQPQHF
TGTGCCAGCAGCCCCCCGGGGGGACAGCCCCAGCATTTT
>TRBV20-1|TRBJ2-7|NA|NA
CSASVSGFLSYEQYF
TGCAGTGCTAGTGTCAGCGGGTTTCTCTCCTACGAGCAGTACTTC
>TRBV5-1|TRBJ1-1|NA|NA
CASSLDSHTEAFF
TGCGCCAGCAGCTTGGACAGCCACACTGAAGCTTTCTTT
>TRBV29-1|TRBJ2-3|NA|TRBD2
CSVLAGLVTSTDTQYF
TGCAGCGTCCTAGCGGGTCTGGTAACTAGCACAGATACGCAGTATTTT
>TRBV7-8|TRBJ1-5|NA|NA
CASSLGGPNQPQHF
TGTGCCAGCAGCTTAGGTGGGCCTAATCAGCCCCAGCATTTT
>TRBV6-5|TRBJ1-6|NA|TRBD1
CASNRGGTGDSPLHF
TGTGCCAGTAATCGGGGAGGGACAGGGGATTCACCCCTCCACTTT
>TRBV20-1|TRBJ2-2|NA|TRBD2
CSASDLAGGGNTGELFF
TGCAGTGCTAGTGATCTAGCGGGAGGGGGGAACACCGGGGAGCTGTTTTTT
>TRBV10-3|TRBJ2-2|NA|TRBD2
CAIAGGPTGELFF
TGTGCCATCGCGGGAGGGCCCACCGGGGAGCTGTTTTTT
>TRBV6-5|TRBJ1-2|NA|TRBD1
CASTRDRPNYGYTF
TGTGCCAGCACGCGGGACAGACCTAACTATGGCTACACCTTC
>TRBV15|TRBJ1-1|NA|NA
CATSDTTYSMNTEAFF
TGTGCCACCAGCGACACCACATATTCCATGAACACTGAAGCTTTCTTT
>TRBV12-3/TRBV12-4|TRBJ2-1|NA|TRBD2
CASRLAGVNEQFF
TGTGCCAGCAGGTTAGCGGGAGTGAACGAGCAGTTCTTC
>TRBV28|TRBJ1-2|NA|NA
CASSLAPGIYGYTF
TGTGCCAGCAGTTTGGCCCCAGGGATCTATGGCTACACCTTC
>TRBV5-1|TRBJ1-4|NA|TRBD1
CASSIGQGSEKLFF
TGCGCCAGCAGCATCGGACAGGGTAGTGAAAAACTGTTTTTT
>TRBV7-3|TRBJ2-1|NA|TRBD2
CASSSIGTSETQFF
TGTGCCAGCAGCTCAATCGGGACTAGCGAGACCCAGTTCTTC
>TRBV5-1|TRBJ2-1|NA|TRBD2
CASSFGGPVAGSYNEQFF
TGCGCCAGCAGCTTTGGGGGGCCTGTAGCGGGAAGCTACAATGAGCAGTTCTTC
>TRBV30|TRBJ1-5|NA|TRBD1
CAWSGRTGRPGQPQHF
TGTGCCTGGAGTGGGCGGACAGGCCGCCCTGGGCAGCCCCAGCATTTT
>TRBV6-1|TRBJ1-2|NA|NA
CASSDPGNNYGYTF
TGTGCCAGCAGTGACCCAGGGAACAACTATGGCTACACCTTC
>TRBV30|TRBJ1-6|NA|NA
CAWSLLATVGSPLHF
TGTGCCTGGAGTTTATTGGCGACAGTAGGATCACCCCTCCACTTT
>TRBV5-6|TRBJ1-4|once|NA
CASSRDATNEKLFF
TGTGCCAGCAGCCGGGATGCAACTAATGAAAAACTGTTTTTT
>TRBV7-6|TRBJ1-5|NA|NA
CASSLAGDQPQHF
TGTGCCAGCAGCTTAGCAGGGGATCAGCCCCAGCATTTT
>TRBV5-4|TRBJ1-3|NA|NA
CASSLDRGNTIYF
TGTGCCAGCAGCTTGGACAGGGGAAACACCATATATTTT
>TRBV5-4|TRBJ2-7|NA|NA
CASSLVYSREQYF
TGTGCCAGCAGCTTGGTTTACTCCCGCGAGCAGTACTTC
>TRBV7-9|TRBJ1-4|NA|NA
CASSPLPREKLFF
TGTGCCAGCAGCCCTCTCCCCAGGGAAAAACTGTTTTTT
>TRBV3-1/TRBV3-2|TRBJ2-3|once|NA
CASSEVFTDTQYF
TGTGCCAGTTCGGAGGTCTTCACAGATACGCAGTATTTT
>TRBV2|TRBJ2-1|NA|TRBD2
CASRTNLGLAGDPNEQFF
TGTGCCAGCAGGACGAACCTGGGACTAGCGGGGGACCCGAATGAGCAGTTCTTC
>TRBV27|TRBJ1-2|NA|NA
CASRLTWDSNYGYTF
TGTGCCAGCAGGTTAACCTGGGACTCCAACTATGGCTACACCTTC
>TRBV24-1|TRBJ2-3|NA|NA
CATSEMTGSTDTQYF
TGTGCCACCAGTGAGATGACAGGATCCACAGATACGCAGTATTTT
>TRBV19|TRBJ1-3|NA|NA
CASSISTRAGNTIYF
TGTGCCAGTAGTATAAGTACCAGGGCTGGAAACACCATATATTTT
>TRBV2|TRBJ2-2|NA|TRBD2
CASTFSGANTGELFF
TGTGCCAGCACGTTTAGCGGGGCTAACACCGGGGAGCTGTTTTTT
>TRBV15|TRBJ2-2|NA|TRBD2
CATSKGLAGSGELFF
TGTGCCACCAGCAAGGGACTAGCGGGTTCCGGGGAGCTGTTTTTT
>TRBV6-5|TRBJ2-1|NA|NA
CASSLRGSSYNEQFF
TGTGCCAGCAGTCTTAGAGGGAGCTCCTACAATGAGCAGTTCTTC
>TRBV28|TRBJ1-1|NA|TRBD1
CASSTGQGGTEAFF
TGTGCCAGCAGTACTGGGCAGGGGGGCACTGAAGCTTTCTTT
>TRBV24-1|TRBJ2-3|NA|TRBD2
CATSDPGTSPDTQYF
TGTGCCACCAGTGACCCCGGGACTAGTCCAGATACGCAGTATTTT
>TRBV7-2|TRBJ1-6|NA|TRBD1
CASSRDSAATSPLHF
TGTGCCAGCAGCAGGGACAGCGCGGCCACTTCACCCCTCCACTTT
>TRBV6-1|TRBJ2-5|NA|TRBD2
CASSEGGNTETQYF
TGTGCCAGCAGTGAGGGGGGGAATACAGAGACCCAGTACTTC
>TRBV7-9|TRBJ1-1|NA|NA
CASSLAGDSNTEAFF
TGTGCCAGCAGCCTGGCGGGGGATTCCAACACTGAAGCTTTCTTT
>TRBV11-2|TRBJ2-3|NA|NA
CASSLARVGTSTDTQYF
TGTGCCAGCAGCTTAGCTCGGGTTGGGACTAGCACAGATACGCAGTATTTT
>TRBV5-1|TRBJ1-1|NA|TRBD1
CASSLAGGRGAEAFF
TGCGCCAGCAGCTTGGCAGGGGGCAGAGGCGCTGAAGCTTTCTTT
>TRBV6-5|TRBJ1-2|once|TRBD1
CASTDRGRGGYTF
TGTGCCAGCACCGACAGGGGGCGCGGTGGCTACACCTTC
>TRBV11-2|TRBJ2-3|NA|TRBD2
CASSSGATSGDTQYF
TGTGCCAGCAGCTCGGGGGCCACTAGCGGGGATACGCAGTATTTT
>TRBV5-1|TRBJ1-1|NA|TRBD1
CASSLQGGPNTEAFF
TGCGCCAGCAGCCTTCAGGGGGGCCCTAACACTGAAGCTTTCTTT
>TRBV6-2/TRBV6-3|TRBJ2-1|NA|TRBD1
CASSKTGSNEQFF
TGTGCCAGCAGTAAGACAGGGAGCAATGAGCAGTTCTTC
>TRBV11-2|TRBJ2-3|NA|NA
CASSFSGSGTDTQYF
TGTGCCAGCAGCTTCAGTGGTAGCGGCACAGATACGCAGTATTTT
>TRBV11-2|TRBJ1-2|NA|NA
CASSLVTEGLRGYTF
TGTGCCAGCAGCTTAGTGACTGAAGGTCTCCGTGGCTACACCTTC
>TRBV28|TRBJ1-4|NA|NA
CASSPYSGFSNEKLFF
TGTGCCAGCAGTCCCTACTCAGGATTTTCGAATGAAAAACTGTTTTTT
>TRBV5-1|TRBJ2-1|NA|TRBD1
CASSFSGTGSLNEQFF
TGCGCCAGCAGCTTTTCCGGGACAGGGTCCCTCAATGAGCAGTTCTTC
>TRBV6-5|TRBJ2-6|NA|NA
CASLASGANVLTF
TGTGCCAGCTTGGCTTCCGGGGCCAACGTCCTGACTTTC
>TRBV6-5|TRBJ1-2|NA|NA
CASSYGLEEGSYGYTF
TGTGCCAGCAGTTACGGGTTGGAGGAGGGGAGCTATGGCTACACCTTC
>TRBV23-1|TRBJ1-3|NA|TRBD1
CASIPRDSSGNTIYF
TGCGCCAGCATCCCCCGGGACAGCTCTGGAAACACCATATATTTT
>TRBV6-2/TRBV6-3|TRBJ2-5|NA|TRBD2
CASSSTGGIKETQYF
TGTGCCAGCAGTTCCACGGGAGGGATTAAAGAGACCCAGTACTTC
>TRBV19|TRBJ2-2|NA|TRBD2
CASSIKREATGELFF
TGTGCCAGTAGTATCAAGCGGGAGGCCACCGGGGAGCTGTTTTTT
>TRBV9|TRBJ2-2|once|TRBD2
CASSAGFSGTGELFF
TGTGCCAGCAGCGCTGGTTTTAGCGGGACCGGGGAGCTGTTTTTT
>TRBV9|TRBJ1-2|NA|NA
CASSSQVTLTGGYTF
TGTGCCAGCAGCTCCCAAGTGACTCTAACAGGGGGCTACACCTTC